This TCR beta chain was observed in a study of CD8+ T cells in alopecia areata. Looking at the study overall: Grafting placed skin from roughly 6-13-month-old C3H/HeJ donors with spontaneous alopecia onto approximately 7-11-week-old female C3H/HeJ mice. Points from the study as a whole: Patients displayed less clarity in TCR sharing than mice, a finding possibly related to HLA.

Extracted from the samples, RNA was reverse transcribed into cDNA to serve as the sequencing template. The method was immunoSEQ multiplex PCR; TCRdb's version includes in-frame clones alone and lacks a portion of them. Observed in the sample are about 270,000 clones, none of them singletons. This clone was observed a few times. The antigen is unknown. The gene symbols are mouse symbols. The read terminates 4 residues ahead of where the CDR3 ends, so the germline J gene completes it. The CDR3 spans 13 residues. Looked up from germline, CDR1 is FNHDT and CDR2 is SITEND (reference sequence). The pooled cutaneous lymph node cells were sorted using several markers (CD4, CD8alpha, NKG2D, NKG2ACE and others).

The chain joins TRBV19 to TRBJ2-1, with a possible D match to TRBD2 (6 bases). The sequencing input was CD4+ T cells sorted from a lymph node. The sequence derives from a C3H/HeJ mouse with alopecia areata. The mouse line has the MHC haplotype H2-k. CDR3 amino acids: CASSILGRAEQFF. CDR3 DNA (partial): TGTGCCAGCAGTATACTGGGGCGAGCT.